Shown below are 30 T cell receptor beta chains from a single sample sequenced in a study of T cells in Graves' hyperthyroidism and ophthalmopathy. Regions amplified from RNA transcripts were the TCR beta CDR3 regions. The primer set for the first-round RT-PCR of the TCR CDR3 was HTBI. TCRdb re-analysed the multiplex PCR reads in MiXCR, keeping a single row per CDR3 protein. Among fewer than 750,000 distinct CDR3 sequences listed, more than 12% were seen once. Sequencing input: blood. These receptors were taken from a woman between 45 and 60 years old with Graves' ophthalmopathy.

The sample holds many counts of this clonotype. This rearrangement joins TRBV20-1 to TRBJ2-3, with D hard to call. Germline CDR1 DFQATT, CDR2 SNEGSKA (reference sequence). Trimming pared 5 bases from V and 4 bases from J, leaving 10 bases between. The CDR3 is 12 residues long. CDR3 loop: CSALRSADTQYF. Written as DNA, the CDR3 is TGCAGTGCTTTAAGATCGGCAGATACGCAGTATTTT.

A note on this clonotype: This sequence may be a read error, since a much larger clone differs from it by one base. The chain uses TRBV3-1 and TRBJ2-7; 16 bases align to TRBD2. V trimming: 5 bases; J trimming: 4 bases; junction bases outside the gene matches: 14. The CDR3 is 19 amino acids. CDR1 and CDR2 (germline): LGHDT, YNNKEL (reference sequence). CDR3 in DNA: TGTGCCAGCAGCGTTAACTCGGGACTAGCGGGAGGGCCGCGTTACGAGCAGTACTTC. Protein: CASSVNSGLAGGPRYEQYF.

The sample holds many counts of this clonotype. The chain carries TRBV7-9 and TRBJ2-4, with D unresolved. Germline V gene lookup returns CDR1 SEHNR and CDR2 FQNEAQ (reference sequence). Trimming left V 1 base short and J 1 base short, with 8 bases between. CDR3 length: 15 amino acids. This CDR3 is CASSLGRSAKNIQYF. The CDR3 region has the DNA TGTGCCAGCAGCTTAGGACGCTCCGCCAAAAACATTCAGTACTTC.

This clonotype occurred many times. The rearrangement joins TRBV20-1 to TRBJ2-7; the match to TRBD1 covers 12 bases. The CDR3 sequence is 14 residues long. The ends lost 3 bases at V and 3 bases at J; junction bases unmatched: 3. Germline V gene lookup returns CDR1 DFQATT and CDR2 SNEGSKA (reference sequence). This chain's CDR3 is CSARGTGGIYEQYF. DNA for the CDR3: TGCAGTGCTAGGGGGACAGGGGGCATCTACGAGCAGTACTTC.

This rearrangement joins TRBV19 to TRBJ2-1; unclear D gene. From germline, CDR1 is LNHDA and CDR2 SQIVND (reference sequence). The CDR3 extends over 14 amino acids. Trimming pared 2 bases from V and 9 bases from J, leaving 14 bases between. The CDR3 protein is CASSIPGPIGEQFF. CDR3 DNA: TGTGCCAGTAGTATACCTGGACCGATCGGTGAGCAGTTCTTC.

This clonotype was found many times. The V and J genes are TRBV28 and TRBJ2-1; the D is unclear. The CDR3 sequence is 16 residues long. Trimming took off 4 bases at V and 5 bases at J, with 18 bases between the two ends. CDR1 is MDHEN and CDR2 is SYDVKM in the germline V gene. The CDR3 is CASSSLPTQANNEQFF. In nucleotides, the CDR3 is TGTGCCAGCAGTTCACTCCCCACCCAAGCGAACAATGAGCAGTTCTTC.

This clonotype came up many times. This chain connects TRBV5-1 to TRBJ2-3; D may be TRBD2 (6 bases). The CDR3 has 15 amino acids. Per the germline V gene, CDR1 is SGHRS and CDR2 is YFSETQ. Trimming removed 1 base at V and 2 bases at J, with 11 bases between. This chain's CDR3 is CASSLTGEVTDTQYF. Here the CDR3 DNA reads TGCGCCAGCAGCTTGACGGGAGAAGTCACAGATACGCAGTATTTT.

This clonotype was observed at least ten times. The chain is built from TRBV24-1 and TRBJ1-5; no clear D gene. The CDR3 loop spans 15 amino acids. V lost 2 bases to trimming and J lost 3 bases, with 10 bases between them. Germline CDR1 KGHDR, CDR2 SFDVKD. The DNA of the CDR3 is TGTGCCACCAGTGATTCCGGCCAGCCCAATCAGCCCCAGCATTTT. Encoded protein: CATSDSGQPNQPQHF.

This clonotype was recorded at least ten times. The chain couples TRBV20-1 to TRBJ2-2, with 10 bases matching TRBD2. The CDR3 is 15 residues long. Unmatched junction bases numbered 3, after V lost 1 base and J lost 4 bases. Germline values: CDR1 DFQATT, CDR2 SNEGSKA (reference sequence). The CDR3 reads CSARALAGVTGELFF. The CDR3 nucleotides read TGCAGTGCTAGAGCCCTAGCGGGAGTCACCGGGGAGCTGTTTTTT.

In its sample, this clonotype was seen a few times. The V call is TRBV19, the J call TRBJ2-1, with D perhaps assigned TRBD1 or TRBD2 (6 bases each). The CDR3 extends over 15 amino acids. The ends were cut back, 2 bases at V and 8 bases at J, with 16 bases in the middle. CDR1 is LNHDA, CDR2 SQIVND, per germline (reference sequence). The DNA of the CDR3 is TGTGCCAGTAGTATACGGGGGCCCCGTACATATGAGCAGTTCTTC. Translation gives CASSIRGPRTYEQFF. Full variable domain (missing parts from reference TRBV19 and TRBJ2-1): DGGITQSPKYLFRKEGQNVTLSCEQNLNHDAMYWYRQDPGQGLRLIYYSQIVNDFQKGDIAEGYSVSREKKESFPLTVTSAQKNPTAFYLCASSIRGPRTYEQFFGPGTRLTVL.

To note about this clonotype: Possible read error: a much larger clone is one base away. The V and J genes are TRBV12-3 or TRBV12-4 and TRBJ2-7; tentatively, D is TRBD2 (6 bases). V shed 8 bases and J shed 5 bases, with 43 bases lying between them. This CDR3 has 22 amino acids. Written as DNA, the CDR3 is TGTGCCAGCGCAACCCACCGGGACTCCTCTTTAAAGCGAGGGTTCAACCTCAACGAGCAGTACTTC. It specifies CASATHRDSSLKRGFNLNEQYF.

This clonotype has at least ten counts. The V and J genes are TRBV20-1 and TRBJ1-5; D perhaps matches TRBD1 (5 bases). The CDR3 is 14 residues long. V lost 3 bases, J lost 3 bases, and 12 bases lay in between. From germline, CDR1 is DFQATT and CDR2 SNEGSKA (reference sequence). In DNA, the CDR3 is TGCAGTGCTAGTATGGGGCAGGACAATCAGCCCCAGCATTTT. The encoded protein is CSASMGQDNQPQHF.

As DNA, the CDR3 is TGTGCCAGCAGTGACGGGGGGACCTATGGCTACACCTTC. Translating gives CASSDGGTYGYTF. The rearrangement uses TRBV2 and TRBJ1-2; D might be TRBD1 (5 bases). The germline CDR1 and CDR2 sequences are SNHLY and FYNNEI. Trimming stripped 3 bases from V and 4 bases from J, with 9 bases between. The CDR3 spans 13 residues.

The sample holds many counts of this clonotype. This chain links TRBV16 with TRBJ2-4; D not resolved. There are 13 residues in the CDR3. In germline, CDR1 is KGHSY, CDR2 FQNENV. The germline V and J ends were trimmed by 0 bases and 7 bases, with 7 bases remaining between them. The CDR3 spells CASSQSKVNIQYF. Written as DNA, the CDR3 is TGTGCCAGCAGCCAATCAAAGGTGAACATTCAGTACTTC.

Many counts were recorded for this clonotype. The chain recombines TRBV9 with TRBJ2-3; 8 bases map to TRBD2. This CDR3 region has 15 residues. Losses at the gene ends were 2 bases for V and 4 bases for J; bases not matched to a gene: 6. Germline CDR1 and CDR2: SGDLS and YYNGEE. In DNA, the CDR3 is TGTGCCAGCAGCGTCAGCGGGAGAGGTGCAGATACGCAGTATTTT. Residues: CASSVSGRGADTQYF.

This clonotype was detected many times. V and J are TRBV28 and TRBJ1-1; D gene ambiguous. The V and J ends lost 5 bases and 1 base respectively, with 14 bases between them. CDR3 length: 15 amino acids. CDR1 is MDHEN, CDR2 SYDVKM, per germline. The CDR3 is CASSATGSRNTEAFF. The CDR3 nucleotides are TGTGCCAGCAGTGCCACGGGGAGCAGGAACACTGAAGCTTTCTTT.

The sample holds many counts of this clonotype. The chain has TRBV7-9 and TRBJ2-3; possible D gene TRBD2, 6 bases. Trimming took off 2 bases at V and 0 bases at J, with 12 bases between the two ends. The CDR3 has 16 amino acids. Germline lookup yields CDR1 SEHNR and CDR2 FQNEAQ (reference sequence). CDR3 in amino acids: CASSLNPAGSTDTQYF. For the CDR3, the DNA is TGTGCCAGCAGCTTAAATCCGGCGGGAAGCACAGATACGCAGTATTTT.

The rearrangement joins TRBV7-9 to TRBJ2-2, with 8 bases fitting TRBD1. The CDR3 loop spans 13 amino acids. CDR1 SEHNR and CDR2 FQNEAQ come from the germline V gene (reference sequence). J lost 6 bases, V lost 6 bases, and 3 bases had no gene match. This CDR3 reads CASRPRGPGELFF. The DNA of the CDR3 is TGTGCCAGCAGACCCAGGGGGCCCGGGGAGCTGTTTTTT. Full variable domain (outside the CDR3, taken from reference TRBV7-9 and TRBJ2-2): DTGVSQNPRHKITKRGQNVTFRCDPISEHNRLYWYRQTLGQGPEFLTYFQNEAQLEKSRLLSDRFSAERPKGSFSTLEIQRTEQGDSAMYLCASRPRGPGELFFGEGSRLTVL.

This clonotype was seen many times. This sequence joins TRBV7-2 and TRBJ2-5; D remains ambiguous. V dropped 2 bases and J dropped 7 bases, with 8 bases sitting between them. The CDR3 consists of 12 residues. The V gene's germline CDR1 is SGHTA and CDR2 FQGNSA. The CDR3 nucleotides read TGTGCCAGCAGCTTACCATCGGGGACCCAGTACTTC. Its protein is CASSLPSGTQYF.

This clonotype came up many times. The chain joins TRBV9 to TRBJ2-7, with 9 bases lining up with TRBD2. This CDR3 spans 15 amino acids. With V trimmed by 0 bases and J by 4 bases, 5 bases remained unmatched. Per the germline V gene, CDR1 is SGDLS and CDR2 is YYNGEE. CDR3 protein: CASSVGSGRIYEQYF. The CDR3 DNA is TGTGCCAGCAGCGTAGGTAGCGGGAGAATTTACGAGCAGTACTTC.

The sample holds many counts of this clonotype. The CDR3 DNA sequence: TGTGCCAGCAGCACTAGCGGGAGGGCCTACGAGCAGTACTTC. The encoded protein is CASSTSGRAYEQYF. The rearrangement joins TRBV7-2 to TRBJ2-7, with 13 bases fitting TRBD2. The CDR3 loop spans 14 amino acids. Losses at the gene ends were 5 bases for V and 2 bases for J; bases not matched to a gene: 0. Germline V gene lookup returns CDR1 SGHTA and CDR2 FQGNSA.

The chain couples TRBV28 to TRBJ2-7; D is uncertain. Germline assignment: CDR1 MDHEN and CDR2 SYDVKM. The CDR3 covers 11 residues. V shed 3 bases and J shed 7 bases, with 7 bases lying between them. The CDR3 bases are TGTGCCAGCAGTTTGGTTGCAGAGCAGTACTTC. It specifies CASSLVAEQYF. Full variable domain (remainder filled in from reference TRBV28 and TRBJ2-7): DVKVTQSSRYLVKRTGEKVFLECVQDMDHENMFWYRQDPGLGLRLIYFSYDVKMKEKGDIPEGYSVSREKKERFSLILESASTNQTSMYLCASSLVAEQYFGPGTRLTVT.

The J gene is TRBJ2-1, the V gene TRBV20-1; 13 positions match TRBD2. The CDR3 has 16 residues. From germline, CDR1 is DFQATT and CDR2 SNEGSKA (reference sequence). V was clipped by 6 bases and J by 7 bases; unmatched bases: 12. The CDR3 coding sequence is TGCAGTGCCGCAAGGCGGGGACTAGCGGGATCGAATGAGCAGTTCTTC. As protein: CSAARRGLAGSNEQFF.

V and J are TRBV5-1 and TRBJ2-7; TRBD2 is a possible D gene (5 bases). The CDR3 is 16 residues long. The germline gives CDR1 SGHRS, CDR2 YFSETQ. Trimming took off 0 bases at V and 0 bases at J, with 13 bases between the two ends. CDR3 in DNA: TGCGCCAGCAGCTTGGCCGGGCGGGCGAGCTCCTACGAGCAGTACTTC. Amino acids: CASSLAGRASSYEQYF.

This clonotype was seen many times. The chain recombines TRBV6-2 or TRBV6-3 with TRBJ1-1; 7 bases map to TRBD1. CDR3 size: 16 residues. J lost 0 bases, V lost 5 bases, and 9 bases had no gene match. CDR1 is MNHEY and CDR2 is SVGEGT in the germline V gene. DNA for the CDR3: TGTGCCAGCAGTCCTATCCGGGACAGCATGAACACTGAAGCTTTCTTT. It translates to CASSPIRDSMNTEAFF.

This clonotype was seen a single time. The chain links TRBV6-2 or TRBV6-3 to TRBJ2-7, with no clear D. Per the germline V gene, CDR1 is MNHEY and CDR2 is SVGEGT. The CDR3 consists of 15 residues. The V and J ends lost 2 bases and 0 bases respectively, with 11 bases between them. As DNA, the CDR3 is TGTGCCAGCAGTTACACGACCGTCCCCTCCTACGAGCAGTACTTC. This sequence encodes CASSYTTVPSYEQYF.

This clonotype was recorded many times. The V call is TRBV3-1, the J call TRBJ2-7; 7 nucleotides line up with TRBD2. Germline V lookup: CDR1 LGHDT, CDR2 YNNKEL (reference sequence). The CDR3 length is 15 residues. After removal of 3 bases from V and 2 bases from J, the junction contained 7 bases not matched to a gene. The CDR3 bases are TGTGCCAGCAGCCAGGGGCTAGCGGTGACCTACGAGCAGTACTTC. Translated: CASSQGLAVTYEQYF.

There are a few counts of this clonotype. The chain links TRBV5-5 to TRBJ2-7, with 9 bases that match TRBD1. CDR3 length equals 15 residues. CDR1 and CDR2 from the germline V gene are SGHKS and YYEKEE (reference sequence). Unmatched junction bases numbered 4, after V lost 0 bases and J lost 3 bases. The CDR3 nucleotides are TGTGCCAGCAGCTTGGCGGGGGACAGGGTCTACGAGCAGTACTTC. Translation: CASSLAGDRVYEQYF.

This clonotype has only a few counts. The chain has TRBV6-5 and TRBJ2-1; D may match TRBD1 or TRBD2 (5 bases each). Germline V gives CDR1 MNHEY, CDR2 SVGAGI. The V gene lost 1 base and the J gene lost 0 bases, with 13 bases spanning the gap. The CDR3 consists of 17 residues. The CDR3 DNA sequence: TGTGCCAGCAGTTACTTGAGGGACCCGAGCTCCTACAATGAGCAGTTCTTC. This translates into CASSYLRDPSSYNEQFF.

This clonotype was recorded many times. The chain joins TRBV15 to TRBJ2-2, with TRBD2 identical over 9 bases. Germline trimming cut 3 bases from V and 6 bases from J; bases unmatched to any gene: 11. The CDR3 spans 17 residues. Per the germline V gene, CDR1 is LNHNV and CDR2 is YYDKDF (reference sequence). The CDR3 sequence is CATSSPLVLAGAGELFF. In DNA, the CDR3 is TGTGCCACCAGCAGCCCCCTCGTCTTAGCGGGAGCCGGGGAGCTGTTTTTT. Complete variable domain (other parts from reference TRBV15 and TRBJ2-2): DAMVIQNPRYQVTQFGKPVTLSCSQTLNHNVMYWYQQKSSQAPKLLFHYYDKDFNNEADTPDNFQSRRPNTSFCFLDIRSPGLGDTAMYLCATSSPLVLAGAGELFFGEGSRLTVL.